The present T cell receptor (beta chain) was sequenced within a study of post-analysis software for immune sequencing data (dated by TCRdb to about 2015). Notes on the research overall: Relapsing-remitting, secondary progressive and progressive-relapsing multiple sclerosis were recorded as disease courses, and subtype annotation was lacking for some patients. A subset of samples was prepared in parallel using single-end sample barcoding, then pooled and co-amplified after Illumina adapter ligation. The multiple sclerosis patient repertoires were compared with about a dozen previously published healthy control repertoires from donors aged about 6 to 26 years.

On the study overall, not on this receptor specifically: The multiple sclerosis patient group was slightly younger than the control group. Patients showed significantly higher frequencies than controls for a handful of TRBV segments, among them TRBV5-6, TRBV5-1 and TRBV20-1. Significantly lower normalized Chao1 diversity was found in multiple sclerosis patients than in controls, suggesting substantial peripheral T-cell clonal expansion. When samples were clustered directly using the F measure, samples prepared in the same batch co-clustered strongly, which prompted a batch-effect correction.

To prepare the library, PCR was applied. Sequencer: Illumina HiSeq 2500. Unique molecular identifiers were incorporated into TCR beta cDNA libraries to reduce PCR and sequencing biases. Every 1 to 10 million input T cells yielded 500,000 or so cDNA molecules, meaning each molecule approximated one T cell. The patient libraries were prepared and sequenced with the same protocol used for the earlier healthy control dataset. Samples belonging to the same batch were prepared together, multiplexed and sequenced on a shared HiSeq lane. Concerning the study's data processing: MIGEC handled the raw barcoded reads, throwing out single-read molecular identifier groups before consensus assembly and CDR3 extraction. VDJtools was used for post-analysis of the clonotype tables, with diversity normalized by down-sampling every dataset to the smallest sample size. Repertoire overlap clustering matched CDR3 amino acid but not nucleotide sequences to correct batch-related cross-sample contamination. TCRdb reanalyzed the raw reads on its own, using fastp at Q25 for trimming and MiXCR for clone calling, and kept in-frame beta chains. For every CDR3 protein sequence, its rows merge into one entry that carries the most common genes and DNA. TCRdb, not the original authors, processed these V and J calls. For this sample there are some 240,000 distinct CDR3 sequences; 36% appear just once. The ten largest make up around 4.7% of the sample.

This clonotype was seen a handful of times. Its cognate antigen has yet to be identified. No qualities accompany the bases; no much larger clone lies one base away. TCR beta repertoires were profiled from peripheral blood of about a dozen young patients with multiple sclerosis to demonstrate the VDJtools post-analysis software. The multiple sclerosis patients were children and adolescents between 6 and 15 years of age. In the germline V gene, CDR1 corresponds to SGDLS and CDR2 to YYNGEE. V is shortened by 0 bases, J by 5 bases, and the region joining them spans 14 bases. CDR3 length: 15 amino acids, cysteine to phenylalanine. Only CDR3 DNA remains: 45 bases, in frame from the first base.

Sequencing input: blood. The origin of this receptor is a girl between 5 and 17 years old with multiple sclerosis. This chain is built from TRBV9 and TRBJ2-5, and perhaps TRBD2 as D gene, on 6 matching bases. The CDR3 reads CASSVAGGTWETQYF. The nucleotides read TGTGCCAGCAGCGTAGCCGGGGGAACGTGGGAGACCCAGTACTTC.